The entry that follows covers one T cell receptor beta chain sequence. The data belong to a study of blood T cell repertoires in COVID-19. Study summary: The origin of the acute and convalescent COVID-19 samples was the United States, Italy and Spain. The analysed material was cDNA or gDNA that came from T cells, B-cell-depleted T cells, or PBMCs.

Self-reported history from a screening survey and questionnaire set each donor's cohort. The study counted Cohort 3 donors as recovered given two negative PCRs, clearance, or symptom resolution. Losses at the gene ends were 5 bases for V and 8 bases for J; bases not matched to a gene: 7. Germline values: CDR1 MNHEY, CDR2 SVGAGI. The length of the CDR3 is 15 residues. Libraries were prepared by immunoSEQ multiplex PCR; TCRdb keeps only in-frame clonotypes and omits some of them. The table has a few hundred thousand clones, around 87% seen once. This TCR was sampled from a man under 40 who had recovered from COVID-19. The V call is TRBV6-5, the J call TRBJ2-1; 12 bases map to TRBD1. The sample comprised PBMCs or T cells enriched from blood (not recorded which). CDR3 bases: TGTGCCAGCAGTCTCCGGGACAGGGGGCCGGATGAGCAGTTCTTC. Its translation: CASSLRDRGPDEQFF.